Sequencing of this TCR beta chain was carried out in a study of cytomegalovirus exposure and HLA in healthy donors. Study-wide findings and caveats: Later on, an analysis showed TCR association rates differing by HLA locus, with DRB1 the most and HLA-C the fewest. Reportedly, fewer N-insertions than the approximately 700-donor mean appeared in an Asian-associated ancestry cluster in a later analysis.

Notes on this clone: Its specificity is not known.

The PCR was carried out with 60 Vbeta primers and 13 Jbeta primers. Produced via immunoSEQ multiplex PCR; TCRdb's table is partial and in-frame only. The sample has 180,000 or so clones; around 80% are singletons. Sequencing was performed on PBMCs. The origin of this receptor is a woman aged 30 to 39 in good health and CMV-seropositive.

Here the CDR3 reads CATSRGQRHTGELFF. CDR3 nucleotides: TGTGCCACCAGCAGGGGACAGCGACACACCGGGGAGCTGTTTTTT. This chain uses TRBV15 with TRBJ2-2; TRBD1 matches 7 bases. CDR3 size: 15 residues. Germline V gene data show CDR1 as LNHNV and CDR2 as YYDKDF (reference sequence). V gave up 3 bases and J gave up 3 bases; unmatched junction bases: 4.